The 18 T cell receptor beta chains below all came from one sample that was sequenced in a study of regulatory T cells in long-lasting Graves disease (dated by TCRdb to the early 2020s). What this sample's time point label stands for: persistent/refractory GD, antithyroid drugs over 5 years with positive TRAb. For both TCR sequencing and RNA sequencing, RNA was extracted from PBMCs using TRIzol. Library method: multiplex PCR. Sequenced using an Illumina HiSeq 4000. TCR beta libraries were built with iRepertoire HTBI primers and Arm-PCR amplification of CDR3 regions. TCRdb itself trimmed the public reads at Q25 with fastp, ran MiXCR and retained productive beta chains. One record per CDR3 amino acid sequence lists the most common genes and DNA. The sample table shows 360,000 or so distinct CDR3 sequences, and roughly 20% are seen once. About 29% of the sample is in the top ten clones. The source was peripheral blood mononuclear cells (PBMCs), collected when the disease was refractory, from a patient treated with antithyroid drugs. These receptors were obtained from a woman aged 40 to 50 with Graves disease. Donor details come from another sample of the same person, matched by shared clones.

The chain joins TRBV18 to TRBJ2-5; no clear D gene. Trimming removed 6 bases at V and 3 bases at J, with 8 bases between. CDR1 is KGHSH and CDR2 is LQKENI in the germline V gene. This CDR3 region has 12 residues. The CDR3 region has the DNA TGTGCCAGCTCTCAGAGTGAAGAGACCCAGTACTTC. It translates to CASSQSEETQYF.

The CDR3 is CASSPAHLGPANEKLFF. The CDR3 DNA follows: TGTGCCAGCAGCCCCGCCCATCTGGGACCAGCTAATGAAAAACTGTTTTTT. V is TRBV7-9 and J is TRBJ1-4, with D possibly matching TRBD1 (5 bases). The CDR3 loop spans 17 amino acids. Germline-derived CDR1 and CDR2 are SEHNR and FQNEAQ (reference sequence). V lost 5 bases to trimming and J lost 3 bases, with 19 bases between them.

V gene TRBV28 combines with J gene TRBJ2-1; 8 nucleotides line up with TRBD2. Per the germline V gene, CDR1 is MDHEN and CDR2 is SYDVKM. CDR3 length equals 17 residues. J gave up 3 bases and V 6 bases, and 13 bases lay outside the gene matches. CDR3 in DNA: TGTGCCAGCAGCTCCCCAGAGGGCGGGAGGAGCTACAATGAGCAGTTCTTC. The encoded protein is CASSSPEGGRSYNEQFF.

This clonotype was detected only a few times. V usage is TRBV6-2 or TRBV6-3 and J usage is TRBJ1-1, with unresolved D. The germline gives CDR1 MNHEY, CDR2 SVGEGT. This CDR3 is built from 15 residues. V was pared by 0 bases and J by 7 bases, with 15 bases between. CDR3 region: CASSYSIAAGSEAFF. In DNA form, the CDR3 reads TGTGCCAGCAGTTACTCTATAGCGGCCGGGAGTGAAGCTTTCTTT.

The table lists this clonotype with many counts. This rearrangement joins TRBV11-2 to TRBJ2-7, with 8 nucleotides matching TRBD2. In germline, CDR1 is SGHAT, CDR2 FQNNGV. The CDR3 is made up of 15 amino acids. V was pared by 3 bases and J by 3 bases, with 7 bases of the junction left unmatched. This chain's CDR3 is CASSLWYGTSYEQYF. The CDR3 DNA is TGTGCCAGCAGCTTGTGGTACGGGACTAGCTACGAGCAGTACTTC.

This clonotype was detected ten times or more. The chain links TRBV15 to TRBJ1-4; D is unresolved. This CDR3 is built from 13 residues. Germline CDR1 LNHNV, CDR2 YYDKDF (reference sequence). The V end was cut by 4 bases, the J end by 4 bases, with 7 bases between. The CDR3 spells CATSNPINEKLFF. CDR3 in DNA: TGTGCCACCAGCAATCCGATTAATGAAAAACTGTTTTTT.

This clonotype was seen many times. The CDR3 protein is CASRTPGGGTYEQYF. In DNA form, the CDR3 reads TGTGCCAGCAGGACGCCGGGGGGGGGGACTTACGAGCAGTACTTC. The chain employs TRBV2 and TRBJ2-7, with 8 bases lining up with TRBD2. The germline CDR1 and CDR2 sequences are SNHLY and FYNNEI. The CDR3 has 15 residues. With V trimmed by 6 bases and J by 4 bases, 11 bases remained unmatched.

This clonotype occurred many times. The V and J genes are TRBV28 and TRBJ1-5; D might be TRBD1 (5 bases). Germline CDR1 and CDR2: MDHEN and SYDVKM. Trimming left V 5 bases short and J 0 bases short, with 20 bases between. This CDR3 has 18 amino acids. CDR3 protein: CASSPGQGPLYSNQPQHF. CDR3 nucleotides: TGTGCCAGCAGTCCCGGGCAGGGCCCTCTTTATAGCAATCAGCCCCAGCATTTT.

The chain joins TRBV19 to TRBJ2-7, with TRBD2 identical over 14 bases. CDR3 length: 15 residues. In germline, CDR1 is LNHDA, CDR2 SQIVND (reference sequence). Trimming cost V 3 bases and J 6 bases; bases outside gene matches: 4. Here the CDR3 DNA reads TGTGCCAGTAGTATGGGACTAGCGGGAGATAGCGAGCAGTACTTC. It encodes CASSMGLAGDSEQYF. The full variable domain, with the rest looked up from reference TRBV19 and TRBJ2-7, is DGGITQSPKYLFRKEGQNVTLSCEQNLNHDAMYWYRQDPGQGLRLIYYSQIVNDFQKGDIAEGYSVSREKKESFPLTVTSAQKNPTAFYLCASSMGLAGDSEQYFGPGTRLTVT.

This clonotype has only a few counts. A clone one base away is much larger, so this may be a read error. This chain connects TRBV27 to TRBJ1-4; 7 bases match TRBD1. Germline CDR1 reads MNHEY; CDR2 reads SMNVEV (reference sequence). The CDR3 loop spans 13 amino acids. The CDR3 loop reads CVSSGTVNEKLFF. The DNA of the CDR3 is TGTGTCAGCAGCGGGACAGTTAATGAAAAACTGTTTTTT.

CDR3 DNA: TGTGCCAGCAGGCATGACAGGGTTGGACCGAACACTGAAGCTTTCTTT. Amino acids: CASRHDRVGPNTEAFF. The chain joins TRBV7-8 to TRBJ1-1; 7 bases agree with TRBD1. Germline V gene lookup returns CDR1 SGHVS and CDR2 FQNEAQ. J gave up 1 base and V 6 bases, and 11 bases lay outside the gene matches. There are 16 residues in the CDR3.

Notes on this clonotype: One junction end disagrees with the germline gene, perhaps due to a read error. The chain has TRBV11-2 and TRBJ2-7; TRBD2 is a possible D gene (5 bases). The germline CDR1 and CDR2 sequences are SGHAT and FQNNGV. The CDR3 consists of 13 residues. Here the CDR3 reads CASSPGSFYERYF. The CDR3 DNA follows: TGTGCCAGCAGCCCGGGATCTTTCTACGAGCGGTACTTC.

Ten or more counts support this clonotype. The V gene is TRBV28, the J gene TRBJ1-4, with a weak D call TRBD1 (6 bases). V dropped 8 bases and J dropped 7 bases, with 14 bases sitting between them. This CDR3 spans 13 amino acids. Per germline, CDR1 MDHEN and CDR2 SYDVKM. The CDR3 nucleotides are TGTGCCAGCCGTATGGCAGGGGTTGAAAAACTGTTTTTT. Amino acids: CASRMAGVEKLFF.

This clonotype was observed at least ten times. This chain links TRBV19 with TRBJ2-7; TRBD1 might be the D (5 bases). The germline V and J ends were trimmed by 1 base and 4 bases, with 8 bases remaining between them. The CDR3 runs to 13 residues. CDR1 is LNHDA, CDR2 SQIVND, per germline (reference sequence). CDR3 bases: TGTGCCAGTAGTATAGGGGGCGAGTACGAGCAGTACTTC. The encoded protein is CASSIGGEYEQYF.

About this clonotype: One junction end disagrees with the germline gene, perhaps due to a read error. This chain joins TRBV5-5 and TRBJ2-5; a weak D match, TRBD2 (6 bases). The germline CDR1 and CDR2 sequences are SGHKS and YYEKEE (reference sequence). The CDR3 is made up of 14 amino acids. DNA for the CDR3: TGTGCCAGCGGCTTGCGGGGACTTCAAGAGACCCAGTACTTC. Protein: CASGLRGLQETQYF.

This clonotype was observed a handful of times. V usage is TRBV29-1 and J usage is TRBJ2-2; D uncertain. The CDR3 runs to 11 residues. Germline V gene data show CDR1 as SQVTM and CDR2 as ANQGSEA. Trimming stripped 7 bases from V and 9 bases from J, with 12 bases between. The CDR3 reads CSASWYRELFF. Here the CDR3 DNA reads TGCAGCGCCTCGTGGTACCGGGAGCTGTTTTTT.

This clonotype was recorded a few times. The CDR3 region is CASSLVRGRGDYGYTF. The CDR3 DNA follows: TGCGCCAGCAGCTTGGTTAGAGGTCGCGGAGACTATGGCTACACCTTC. The chain is built from TRBV5-1 and TRBJ1-2; D gene unclear. The CDR3 has 16 amino acids. The germline CDR1 and CDR2 sequences are SGHRS and YFSETQ. Trimming took 0 bases from V and 3 from J, leaving 15 bases between them.

As for this clonotype: A read error may explain this, as a much larger clone is one base away. The chain joins TRBV7-9 to TRBJ1-1, with D unresolved. Germline V CDR1 and CDR2: SEHNR, FQNEAQ (reference sequence). The CDR3 totals 13 residues. The CDR3 here is CASSQIQNTEASF. DNA of the CDR3: TGTGCCAGCAGCCAGATACAGAACACTGAAGCTTCCTTT.